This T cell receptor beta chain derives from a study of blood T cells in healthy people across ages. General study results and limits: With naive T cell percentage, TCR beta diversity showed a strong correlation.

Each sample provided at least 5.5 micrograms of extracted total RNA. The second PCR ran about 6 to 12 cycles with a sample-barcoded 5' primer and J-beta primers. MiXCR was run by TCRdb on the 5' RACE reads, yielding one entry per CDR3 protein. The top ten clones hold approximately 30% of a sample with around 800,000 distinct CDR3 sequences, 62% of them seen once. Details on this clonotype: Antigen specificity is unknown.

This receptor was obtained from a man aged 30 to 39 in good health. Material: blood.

The chain's CDR3 is CASSPENNSPLHF. Written as DNA, the CDR3 is TGTGCCAGCTCACCAGAGAATAATTCACCCCTCCACTTT. The chain carries TRBV18 and TRBJ1-6; D unresolved. Germline CDR1 reads KGHSH; CDR2 reads LQKENI. This CDR3 is 13 amino acids long. V lost 2 bases, J lost 5 bases, and 4 bases lay in between.